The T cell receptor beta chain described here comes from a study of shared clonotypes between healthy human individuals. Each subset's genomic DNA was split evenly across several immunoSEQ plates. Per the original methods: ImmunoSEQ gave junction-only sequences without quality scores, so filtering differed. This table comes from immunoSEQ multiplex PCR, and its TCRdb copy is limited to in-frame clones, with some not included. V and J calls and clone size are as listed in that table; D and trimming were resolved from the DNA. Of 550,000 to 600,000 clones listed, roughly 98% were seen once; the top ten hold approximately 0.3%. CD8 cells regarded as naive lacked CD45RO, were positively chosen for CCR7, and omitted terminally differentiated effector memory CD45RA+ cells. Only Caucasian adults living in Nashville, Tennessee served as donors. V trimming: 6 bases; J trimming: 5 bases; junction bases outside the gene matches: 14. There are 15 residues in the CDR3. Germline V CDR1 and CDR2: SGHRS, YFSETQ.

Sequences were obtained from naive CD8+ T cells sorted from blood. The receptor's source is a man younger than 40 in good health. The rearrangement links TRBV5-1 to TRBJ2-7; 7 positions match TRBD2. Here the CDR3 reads CASTLAPAGVDEQYF. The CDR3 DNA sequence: TGCGCCAGCACCCTTGCCCCCGCGGGAGTAGACGAGCAGTACTTC.